These 10 T cell receptor beta chains came from one sample sequenced in a study of identical twins (TCRdb year 2016). The library came from 5' RACE. Sequencer: Illumina HiSeq 2000. Clones were called with MiXCR by TCRdb after fastp trimmed the public reads at Q25, and only in-frame beta chains were retained. A single entry per CDR3 protein holds the most common genes and DNA from its merged rows. In all, the sample holds hundreds of thousands of distinct CDR3 sequences, and approximately 13% of those were seen once. Around 1.5% of the sample goes to the ten largest clones. These data are also associated with another study on yellow fever vaccine responses in identical twins.

Sequencing was carried out using PBMCs. All receptors come from a woman aged 18-35 years in good health.

This clonotype was counted only a few times. The chain employs TRBV7-8 and TRBJ2-7; D may be TRBD1 (5 bases). The CDR3 length is 17 residues. The germline CDR1 and CDR2 sequences are SGHVS and FQNEAQ. Trimming stripped 1 base from V and 0 bases from J, with 16 bases between. This chain's CDR3 is CASSLGFRTPDSYEQYF. CDR3 nucleotide sequence: TGTGCCAGCAGCTTAGGTTTTCGGACACCGGACTCCTACGAGCAGTACTTC.

The sample holds a few counts of this clonotype. The gene calls are TRBV2 and TRBJ2-1, with 9 bases lining up with TRBD1. Unmatched junction bases numbered 18, after V lost 5 bases and J lost 13 bases. Germline values: CDR1 SNHLY, CDR2 FYNNEI. The CDR3 is 16 amino acids. The CDR3 DNA follows: TGTGCCAGCAGTCGGACAGGGGACCTTCAGTTTTTCCACCAGTTCTTC. It translates to CASSRTGDLQFFHQFF.

The V call is TRBV5-1, the J call TRBJ2-3; 7 bases agree with TRBD2. CDR1 SGHRS and CDR2 YFSETQ come from the germline V gene. The CDR3 runs to 16 residues. V lost 2 bases to trimming and J lost 0 bases; unmatched junction nucleotides: 6. The chain's CDR3 is CASSFREVKSTDTQYF. The DNA of the CDR3 is TGCGCCAGCAGCTTCCGGGAGGTGAAAAGCACAGATACGCAGTATTTT.

This clonotype has a count of ten or more. The V call is TRBV3-1, the J call TRBJ1-6; D not resolved. V lost 2 bases to trimming and J lost 7 bases, with 18 bases between them. Germline loops: CDR1 LGHDT, CDR2 YNNKEL (reference sequence). The CDR3 contains 17 residues. CDR3 residues: CASSQLGYGSTNSPLHF. Here the CDR3 DNA reads TGTGCCAGCAGCCAATTAGGGTATGGATCTACAAATTCACCCCTCCACTTT. Variable domain in full (rest from reference TRBV3-1 and TRBJ1-6): DTAVSQTPKYLVTQMGNDKSIKCEQNLGHDTMYWYKQDSKKFLKIMFSYNNKELIINETVPNRFSPKSPDKAHLNLHINSLELGDSAVYFCASSQLGYGSTNSPLHFGNGTRLTVT.

The rearrangement joins TRBV20-1 to TRBJ2-5; 9 nucleotides match TRBD2. The CDR3 is 15 residues long. Germline lookup yields CDR1 DFQATT and CDR2 SNEGSKA (reference sequence). J lost 2 bases, V lost 2 bases, and 6 bases had no gene match. The CDR3 nucleotides read TGCAGTGCTAGACCTCAGCGGGGGGCTCAAGAGACCCAGTACTTC. Amino acid sequence: CSARPQRGAQETQYF.

The chain employs TRBV10-3 and TRBJ2-3; D is perhaps TRBD2 (5 bases). The CDR3 length is 15 residues. Trimming removed 7 bases from V and 2 bases from J, with 16 bases in between. The germline V gene has CDR1 ENHRY and CDR2 SYGVKD. Here the CDR3 reads CAITARAEHTDTQYF. CDR3 DNA: TGTGCCATCACCGCCCGAGCGGAGCACACAGATACGCAGTATTTT.

This chain connects TRBV20-1 to TRBJ2-1; 8 bases line up with TRBD2. Germline values: CDR1 DFQATT, CDR2 SNEGSKA (reference sequence). The CDR3 length is 15 residues. Germline trimming cut 4 bases from V and 1 base from J; bases unmatched to any gene: 6. Here the CDR3 reads CSAINGRVSYNEQFF. The CDR3 DNA reads as TGCAGTGCTATAAACGGGAGGGTTTCCTACAATGAGCAGTTCTTC.

This clonotype turned up a few times. The chain employs TRBV12-3 or TRBV12-4 and TRBJ2-4, with no clear D. The V and J ends lost 9 bases and 3 bases respectively, with 12 bases between them. The CDR3 runs to 13 residues. The CDR3 protein is CARAWDDKNIQYF. The CDR3 DNA reads as TGTGCCAGGGCCTGGGATGACAAAAACATTCAGTACTTC.

CDR3 in DNA: TGTGCCAGCTCACCTCTTACAGGGGTAAGCTCCTACGAGCAGTACTTC. The encoded protein is CASSPLTGVSSYEQYF. The chain uses TRBV18 and TRBJ2-7, with TRBD1 identical over 7 bases. The CDR3 has 16 residues. In germline, CDR1 is KGHSH, CDR2 LQKENI. Trimming took 3 bases from V and 0 from J; bases not matched to a gene: 8.

This clonotype showed up just a few times. The V gene is TRBV12-3 or TRBV12-4, the J gene TRBJ2-3, with D possibly matching TRBD2 (6 bases). V lost 4 bases and J 0 bases, leaving 14 bases between the germline ends. The CDR3 has 16 amino acids. The CDR3 spells CASSSPGGTSTDTQYF. Here the CDR3 DNA reads TGTGCCAGCAGTTCCCCCGGAGGGACTAGCACAGATACGCAGTATTTT.